This record looks at one TCR beta chain sequence and its context. This clonotype has just a few counts. This receptor's antigen is unknown. No base qualities exist here, and no much larger clone lies one base off it. The CDR3 starts with the cysteine, ends with the phenylalanine, and has 13 residues. Kept here is only the CDR3 DNA, which spans 39 bases and is read in frame from base 1. Trimming at the junction amounts to 7 bases on V and 10 bases on J, and the germline ends lie 17 bases apart. Sequences MNHNS (CDR1) and SASEGT (CDR2) are obtained from the germline V gene. The library was generated by PCR. Sequencing was performed on a HiSeq X Ten. TCRdb reanalyzed the raw reads on its own, using fastp at Q25 for trimming and MiXCR for clone calling, and kept in-frame beta chains. CDR3 protein duplicates are merged, each entry listing the most common genes and DNA. Counted in this sample were roughly 7,600 distinct CDR3 sequences; under 50% of them appeared once. Jointly, the top ten make up about 95% of the sample.

This sample is part of a study of CD4 and CD8 cells across lung adenocarcinoma regions (dated 2018 in TCRdb). Context from the whole study: The study compared tumor centers with tumor margins to examine intratumor heterogeneity of the T cell receptor repertoire.

Donors were patients with localized lung adenocarcinoma, a subtype of non-small cell lung cancer. The centers of localized lung adenocarcinomas were where the samples came from. For TCR repertoire analysis, CD8+ T cells from tumor tissue were profiled separately from CD4+ T cells. The V and J segments used are TRBV6-1 and TRBJ2-1, and possibly TRBD2, on 6 matching bases. The sequenced sample was CD8+ T cells from the center of a lung tumor. Interpreted using the paper, the cell subset or site label stands for: tumor center region. This clonotype originated in a male donor with lung adenocarcinoma. The CD4 and CD8 labels of this study may be unreliable. The base sequence is TGTGCCAGCACCGCCGCAGCGGGCTACGAGCAGTTCTTC. It codes for CASTAAAGYEQFF.